The 26 T cell receptor beta chains below all came from one sample that was sequenced in a study of cytomegalovirus exposure and HLA in healthy donors. It was with 60 Vbeta and 13 Jbeta primers that the PCR ran. TCRdb keeps only in-frame clones here, not all; method: immunoSEQ multiplex PCR. The sample holds 140,000 to 150,000 clones, over 75% seen once. The sample comprised PBMCs. These receptors originate from a man aged 40-49 years in good health and CMV-seronegative.

J is TRBJ2-3 and V is TRBV6-5, with TRBD2 matching 11 bases. Germline V CDR1 and CDR2: MNHEY, SVGAGI. V lost 6 bases and J lost 6; bases outside the gene matches: 8. The CDR3 totals 15 residues. The CDR3 region has the DNA TGTGCCAGCAGCCCGGCTAGCGGGGGGAGGGATACGCAGTATTTT. This sequence encodes CASSPASGGRDTQYF.

CDR3 region: CASSSQGARSGNTIYF. The CDR3 DNA reads as TGCGCCAGCAGTTCACAGGGGGCACGATCTGGAAACACCATATATTTT. This chain joins TRBV4-3 and TRBJ1-3; 9 bases are shared with TRBD1. This CDR3 contains 16 residues. The trim removed 6 bases at V and 1 base at J, leaving 7 bases unmatched. Germline lookup yields CDR1 LGHNA and CDR2 YSLEER.

The J gene is TRBJ1-2, the V gene TRBV29-1; possible D gene TRBD1, 5 bases. CDR3 length equals 13 residues. V lost 5 bases, J lost 3 bases, and 13 bases lay in between. Germline V CDR1 and CDR2: SQVTM, ANQGSEA. The DNA of the CDR3 is TGCAGCGTTCAGCGGGACGCAGACTATGGCTACACCTTC. Translation: CSVQRDADYGYTF.

This clone appeared a single time. The gene calls are TRBV30 and TRBJ2-4; TRBD1 aligns across 9 bases. Looked up from germline, CDR1 is GTSNPN and CDR2 is SVGIG (reference sequence). The V segment lost 4 bases and the J segment 0 bases; nucleotides outside the gene matches: 7. The CDR3 consists of 16 residues. CDR3 sequence reads: CAWTEGQGLAKNIQYF. The CDR3 DNA sequence: TGTGCCTGGACCGAAGGACAGGGGCTAGCCAAAAACATTCAGTACTTC.

This clone was picked up one time. The chain employs TRBV28 and TRBJ2-7; TRBD2 aligns across 7 bases. Germline CDR1 and CDR2: MDHEN and SYDVKM. CDR3 length: 14 amino acids. J gave up 3 bases and V 7 bases, and 9 bases lay outside the gene matches. This chain's CDR3 is CASNGPGTNYEQYF. The DNA for the CDR3 is TGTGCCAGCAATGGACCCGGGACTAACTACGAGCAGTACTTC.

Turning to this clone: One junction end does not reproduce the germline sequence, and a read error may be involved. This sample includes further DNA sequences coding for the same CDR3. The chain carries TRBV4-1 and TRBJ1-5, with 8 nucleotides matching TRBD1. This CDR3 is 16 amino acids long. Germline V gene lookup returns CDR1 MGHRA and CDR2 YSYEKL. The CDR3 sequence: CASSQTGTGVNQPQHF. The CDR3 bases are TGCGCCAGTAGCCAAACCGGGACAGGAGTCAATCAGCCCCAGCATTTT.

In its sample, this clone was seen a few times. At one end, the junction sequence differs from germline, possibly due to a read error. This sequence joins TRBV11-2 and TRBJ2-4; D remains ambiguous. The CDR3 loop spans 15 amino acids. Germline lookup yields CDR1 SGHAT and CDR2 FQNNGV. CDR3 loop: CASRVPLSPSNSQYF. As DNA, the CDR3 is TGTGCCAGCAGGGTTCCTCTGTCCCCCTCCAACAGTCAGTACTTC.

This chain connects TRBV19 to TRBJ2-1; the D gene is possibly TRBD1 (6 bases). The CDR3 runs 16 residues. Trimming cost V 1 base and J 10 bases, with 20 bases left between them. Germline V CDR1 and CDR2: LNHDA, SQIVND (reference sequence). The CDR3 loop is CASSIGGTPPGEEQFF. DNA of the CDR3: TGTGCCAGTAGTATAGGAGGGACACCCCCGGGTGAAGAGCAGTTCTTC.

The chain has TRBV9 and TRBJ2-2, with TRBD2 identical over 8 bases. Germline V lookup: CDR1 SGDLS, CDR2 YYNGEE. Trimming took 0 bases from V and 5 from J; bases not matched to a gene: 9. The CDR3 length is 17 residues. CDR3 nucleotide sequence: TGTGCCAGCAGCGTAGACCCAGCGGGAGTCCGGACCGGGGAGCTGTTTTTT. This translates into CASSVDPAGVRTGELFF.

The chain recombines TRBV18 with TRBJ2-3; tentatively, D is TRBD1 (6 bases). Germline values: CDR1 KGHSH, CDR2 LQKENI. The CDR3 runs 17 residues. Trimming pared 0 bases from V and 1 base from J, leaving 14 bases between. CDR3 region: CASSPPAGADGTDTQYF. The CDR3 DNA sequence: TGTGCCAGCTCACCACCGGCAGGGGCTGATGGCACAGATACGCAGTATTTT. The complete variable domain, with remaining parts taken from reference TRBV18 and TRBJ2-3, reads NAGVMQNPRHLVRRRGQEARLRCSPMKGHSHVYWYRQLPEEGLKFMVYLQKENIIDESGMPKERFSAEFPKEGPSILRIQQVVRGDSAAYFCASSPPAGADGTDTQYFGPGTRLTVL.

The chain recombines TRBV7-8 with TRBJ2-7, with 8 bases identical to TRBD1. The junction had 7 bases not matched to a gene; V was cut back by 0 bases and J by 3 bases. This CDR3 is built from 16 residues. Germline assignment: CDR1 SGHVS and CDR2 FQNEAQ. The CDR3 loop reads CASSLASRTGIYEQYF. CDR3 in DNA: TGTGCCAGCAGCTTAGCGAGCCGGACAGGGATCTACGAGCAGTACTTC. Using reference TRBV7-8 and TRBJ2-7 for the parts outside the CDR3, the full variable domain is GAGVSQSPRYKVAKRGQDVALRCDPISGHVSLFWYQQALGQGPEFLTYFQNEAQLDKSGLPSDRFFAERPEGSVSTLKIQRTQQEDSAVYLCASSLASRTGIYEQYFGPGTRLTVT.

The genes are TRBV21-1 and TRBJ2-5; the table names TRBD1, a call not compared with the DNA. TRBV21-1 corresponds to a pseudogene. The CDR3 contains 17 residues. The CDR3 protein is CASSKRPPDRGSETQYF. The DNA for the CDR3 is TGTGCCAGCAGCAAGAGACCCCCGGACAGGGGTTCAGAGACCCAGTACTTC.

This chain uses TRBV5-1 with TRBJ2-6; the D is unclear. The CDR3 spans 11 residues. The ends were cut back, 0 bases at V and 14 bases at J, with 6 bases in the middle. Germline V lookup: CDR1 SGHRS, CDR2 YFSETQ. CDR3 in amino acids: CASSLGSLLTF. The CDR3 nucleotides read TGCGCCAGCAGCTTGGGTAGCCTCCTGACTTTC. The complete variable domain, with remaining parts taken from reference TRBV5-1 and TRBJ2-6, reads KAGVTQTPRYLIKTRGQQVTLSCSPISGHRSVSWYQQTPGQGLQFLFEYFSETQRNKGNFPGRFSGRQFSNSRSEMNVSTLELGDSALYLCASSLGSLLTFGAGSRLTVL.

This clone was detected only a few times. The rearrangement joins TRBV5-1 to TRBJ2-2; tentative D call: TRBD1 (8 bases). Germline V lookup: CDR1 SGHRS, CDR2 YFSETQ. The CDR3 extends over 16 amino acids. The ends were cut back, 3 bases at V and 4 bases at J, with 16 bases in the middle. The DNA for the CDR3 is TGCGCCAGCAGCTGGGGAGGGACAGGAATCACCGGGGAGCTGTTTTTT. Translated: CASSWGGTGITGELFF.

The V and J genes are TRBV4-2 and TRBJ1-2, with TRBD1 as a possible D gene (5 bases). V was clipped by 0 bases and J by 4 bases, with 6 bases between them. This CDR3 contains 13 residues. Looked up from germline, CDR1 is LGHNA and CDR2 is YNFKEQ. The CDR3 is CASSQEQVYGYTF. As DNA, the CDR3 is TGTGCCAGCAGCCAAGAACAGGTCTATGGCTACACCTTC.

The chain has TRBV6-1 and TRBJ2-7; 7 bases are shared with TRBD1. With 4 bases clipped from V and 0 bases from J, the junction kept 3 bases outside the gene matches. Germline-derived CDR1 and CDR2 are MNHNS and SASEGT. This CDR3 is built from 14 residues. The CDR3 loop is CASSGWDSSYEQYF. The CDR3 DNA reads as TGTGCCAGCAGTGGATGGGACAGCTCCTACGAGCAGTACTTC.

The chain couples TRBV4-1 to TRBJ2-2; 9 nucleotides agree with TRBD1. With V trimmed by 4 bases and J by 3 bases, 6 bases remained unmatched. Looked up from germline, CDR1 is MGHRA and CDR2 is YSYEKL. The CDR3 is 16 residues long. This CDR3 reads CASSRRTGGDTGELFF. DNA for the CDR3: TGCGCCAGCAGCCGCCGAACAGGGGGCGACACCGGGGAGCTGTTTTTT.

The V gene is TRBV12-5, the J gene TRBJ2-5; D gene unclear. From germline, CDR1 is LGHNT and CDR2 FRNRAP. V was clipped by 1 base and J by 0 bases, with 12 bases between them. The CDR3 has 16 amino acids. The CDR3 coding sequence is TGTGCTAGTGGTTTGGGTGACGGCCTAGACCAAGAGACCCAGTACTTC. This codes for CASGLGDGLDQETQYF.

In DNA form, the CDR3 reads TGTGCCAGTAGTATAACCAGGAACACAGATACGCAGTATTTT. Translating gives CASSITRNTDTQYF. The chain uses TRBV19 and TRBJ2-3; D is uncertain. Germline assignment: CDR1 LNHDA and CDR2 SQIVND (reference sequence). V was cut by 2 bases and J by 2 bases, with 8 bases left in between. The CDR3 extends over 14 amino acids.

This clone has only a few counts. The chain combines TRBV28 with TRBJ2-3; weak D call: TRBD2 (6 bases). V was cut by 6 bases and J by 2 bases, with 15 bases left in between. The CDR3 loop spans 15 amino acids. CDR1 is MDHEN and CDR2 is SYDVKM in the germline V gene. The CDR3 DNA sequence: TGTGCCAGCAGATCCGGGACTGTAACCACAGATACGCAGTATTTT. It is translated as CASRSGTVTTDTQYF.

The chain uses TRBV28 and TRBJ2-7, with no clear D. The CDR3 is made up of 14 amino acids. Between the trimmed V and J ends, which lost 2 bases and 3 bases, there was a span of 11 bases. CDR1 is MDHEN, CDR2 SYDVKM, per germline. This CDR3 is CASSLSRLGYEQYF. CDR3 DNA: TGTGCCAGCAGTTTAAGTCGTCTCGGCTACGAGCAGTACTTC.

The chain joins TRBV7-2 to TRBJ2-1; no clear D. Trimming took off 5 bases at V and 9 bases at J, with 11 bases between the two ends. This CDR3 is built from 12 residues. Germline V gives CDR1 SGHTA, CDR2 FQGNSA. CDR3 sequence reads: CASSLGAIEQFF. The CDR3 DNA is TGTGCCAGCAGCCTAGGAGCAATTGAGCAGTTCTTC.

V is TRBV27 and J is TRBJ2-5, with 8 bases fitting TRBD2. The CDR3 spans 15 residues. Per germline, CDR1 MNHEY and CDR2 SMNVEV (reference sequence). With V trimmed by 5 bases and J by 1 base, 6 bases remained unmatched. Here the CDR3 DNA reads TGTGCCAGCAGTCCGATCGGGACTAGCCAAGAGACCCAGTACTTC. It translates to CASSPIGTSQETQYF.

This clone was counted a single time. The genes are TRBV5-1 and TRBJ1-6, with a weak D call TRBD1 (5 bases). CDR1 is SGHRS, CDR2 YFSETQ, per germline. The CDR3 contains 15 residues. Trimming pared 0 bases from V and 12 bases from J, leaving 16 bases between. CDR3 sequence (DNA): TGCGCCAGCAGCTTGGAGCAGGGCGCCCAGGTACCCCTCCACTTT. Residues: CASSLEQGAQVPLHF.

The chain joins TRBV23-1 to TRBJ1-2, with D possibly matching TRBD1 (5 bases). TRBV23-1 is an ORF for which the function is uncertain. The CDR3 sequence is 14 residues long. The germline V and J ends were trimmed by 0 bases and 4 bases, with 9 bases remaining between them. The CDR3 reads CASSQSGHLYGYTF. CDR3 DNA: TGCGCCAGCAGTCAATCAGGACACCTCTATGGCTACACCTTC.

V usage is TRBV5-6 and J usage is TRBJ2-2, with 9 bases fitting TRBD2. The CDR3 sequence is 18 residues long. The V segment lost 1 base and the J segment 2 bases; nucleotides outside the gene matches: 9. The germline CDR1 and CDR2 sequences are SGHDT and YYEEEE. The CDR3 spells CASSLPPSSGINTGELFF. CDR3 coding DNA: TGTGCCAGCAGCTTGCCGCCCTCTAGCGGGATTAACACCGGGGAGCTGTTTTTT.